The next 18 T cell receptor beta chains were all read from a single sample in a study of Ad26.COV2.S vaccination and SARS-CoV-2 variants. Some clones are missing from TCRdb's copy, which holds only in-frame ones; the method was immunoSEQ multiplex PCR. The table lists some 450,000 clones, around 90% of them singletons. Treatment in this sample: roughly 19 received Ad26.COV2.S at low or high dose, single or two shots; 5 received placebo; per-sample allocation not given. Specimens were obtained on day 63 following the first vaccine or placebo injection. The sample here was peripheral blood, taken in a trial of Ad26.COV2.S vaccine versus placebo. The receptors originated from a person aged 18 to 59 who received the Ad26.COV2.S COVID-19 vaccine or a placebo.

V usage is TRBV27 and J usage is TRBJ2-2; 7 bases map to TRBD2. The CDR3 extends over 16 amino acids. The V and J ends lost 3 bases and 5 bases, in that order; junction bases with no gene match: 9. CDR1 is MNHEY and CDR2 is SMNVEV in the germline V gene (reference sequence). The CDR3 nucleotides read TGTGCCAGCAGTTTTCGTGGGAGGGCCTTTACCGGGGAGCTGTTTTTT. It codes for CASSFRGRAFTGELFF.

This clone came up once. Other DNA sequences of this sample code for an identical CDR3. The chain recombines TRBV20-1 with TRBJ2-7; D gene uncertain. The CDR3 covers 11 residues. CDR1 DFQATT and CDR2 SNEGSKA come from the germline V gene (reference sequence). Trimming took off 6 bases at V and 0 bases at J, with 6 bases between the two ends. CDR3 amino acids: CSARSSYEQYF. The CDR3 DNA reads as TGCAGTGCAAGGTCCTCCTACGAGCAGTACTTC.

CDR3 region: CASSKPGQGEETQYF. CDR3 DNA: TGTGCCAGCAGTAAACCGGGACAGGGGGAAGAGACCCAGTACTTC. V gene TRBV28 combines with J gene TRBJ2-5; TRBD1 aligns across 11 bases. Germline CDR1 MDHEN, CDR2 SYDVKM. The CDR3 extends over 15 amino acids. The V and J ends lost 5 bases and 3 bases, in that order; junction bases with no gene match: 5.

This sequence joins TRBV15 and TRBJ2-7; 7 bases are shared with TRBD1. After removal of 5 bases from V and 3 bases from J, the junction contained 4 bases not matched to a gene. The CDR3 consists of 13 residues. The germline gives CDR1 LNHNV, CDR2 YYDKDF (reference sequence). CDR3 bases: TGTGCCACCAGCGCGAACAGGGGCTACGAGCAGTACTTC. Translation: CATSANRGYEQYF.

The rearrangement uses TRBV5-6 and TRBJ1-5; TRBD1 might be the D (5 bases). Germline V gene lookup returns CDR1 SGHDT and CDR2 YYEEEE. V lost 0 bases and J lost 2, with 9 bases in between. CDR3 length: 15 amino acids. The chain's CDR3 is CASSLGTGRNQPQHF. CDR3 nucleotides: TGTGCCAGCAGCTTGGGCACAGGCCGCAATCAGCCCCAGCATTTT.

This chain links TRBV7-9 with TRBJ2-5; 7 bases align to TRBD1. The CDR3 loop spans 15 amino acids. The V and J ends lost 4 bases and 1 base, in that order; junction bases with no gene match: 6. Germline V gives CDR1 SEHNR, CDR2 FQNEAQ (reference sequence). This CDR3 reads CASSSPRTGQETQYF. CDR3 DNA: TGTGCCAGCAGCTCCCCTAGGACAGGCCAAGAGACCCAGTACTTC.

In DNA, the CDR3 is TGTGCCAGCAGGCCTACTCCGGGACAGGGGACGGAGACCCAGTACTTC. Amino acids: CASRPTPGQGTETQYF. The V and J genes are TRBV7-6 and TRBJ2-5; 10 bases agree with TRBD1. The ends lost 6 bases at V and 5 bases at J; junction bases unmatched: 12. The CDR3 contains 16 residues. Per the germline V gene, CDR1 is SGHVS and CDR2 is FNYEAQ.

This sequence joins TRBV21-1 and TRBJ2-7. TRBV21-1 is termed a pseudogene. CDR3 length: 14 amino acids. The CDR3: CASPDTPSTYEQYF. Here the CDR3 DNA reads TGTGCCAGCCCCGATACCCCGTCCACCTACGAGCAGTACTTC.

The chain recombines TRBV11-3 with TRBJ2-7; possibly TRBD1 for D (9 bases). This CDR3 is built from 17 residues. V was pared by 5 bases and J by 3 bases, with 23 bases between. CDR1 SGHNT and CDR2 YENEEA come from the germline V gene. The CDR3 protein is CASSPGTGRSGSYEQYF. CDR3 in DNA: TGTGCCAGCAGCCCGGGGACAGGGAGAAGCGGGAGCTACGAGCAGTACTTC.

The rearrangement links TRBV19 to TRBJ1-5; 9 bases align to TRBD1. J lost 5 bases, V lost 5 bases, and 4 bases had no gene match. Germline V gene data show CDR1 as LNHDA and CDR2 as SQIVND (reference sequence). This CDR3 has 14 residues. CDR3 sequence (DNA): TGTGCCAGTAGTCGGACAGGGGTGTATCAGCCCCAGCATTTT. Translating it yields CASSRTGVYQPQHF.

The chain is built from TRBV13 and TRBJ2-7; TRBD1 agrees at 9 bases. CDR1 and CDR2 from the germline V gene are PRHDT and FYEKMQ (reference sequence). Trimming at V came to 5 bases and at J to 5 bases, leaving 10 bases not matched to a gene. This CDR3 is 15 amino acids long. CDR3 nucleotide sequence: TGTGCCAGCAGCCCTACCGGGACAGGGAGGAACGAGCAGTACTTC. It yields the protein CASSPTGTGRNEQYF.

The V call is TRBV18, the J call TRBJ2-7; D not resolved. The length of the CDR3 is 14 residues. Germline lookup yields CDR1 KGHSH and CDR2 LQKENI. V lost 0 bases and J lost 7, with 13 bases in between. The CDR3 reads CASSPPWASLEQYF. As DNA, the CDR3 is TGTGCCAGCTCACCACCGTGGGCCTCGCTTGAGCAGTACTTC.

The CDR3 DNA is TGTGCCAGCTCACCAGGGACAGGGGAAACTAATTCACCCCTCCACTTT. As protein: CASSPGTGETNSPLHF. The chain links TRBV18 to TRBJ1-6, with TRBD1 identical over 10 bases. The CDR3 has 16 residues. CDR1 and CDR2 (germline): KGHSH, LQKENI. Losses at the gene ends were 2 bases for V and 6 bases for J; bases not matched to a gene: 4.

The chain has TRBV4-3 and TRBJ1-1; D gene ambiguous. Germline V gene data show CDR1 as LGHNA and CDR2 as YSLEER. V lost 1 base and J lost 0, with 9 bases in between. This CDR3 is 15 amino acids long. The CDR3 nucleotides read TGCGCCAGCAGCCAAGTCAGGTCGGTGAACACTGAAGCTTTCTTT. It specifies CASSQVRSVNTEAFF.

The CDR3 loop reads CASGWDLYGYTF. Written as DNA, the CDR3 is TGTGCCAGCGGTTGGGACCTCTATGGCTACACCTTC. The V and J genes are TRBV12-3 or TRBV12-4 and TRBJ1-2, with a weak D call TRBD1 (5 bases). The V gene lost 8 bases and the J gene lost 4 bases, with 11 bases spanning the gap. This CDR3 has 12 residues.

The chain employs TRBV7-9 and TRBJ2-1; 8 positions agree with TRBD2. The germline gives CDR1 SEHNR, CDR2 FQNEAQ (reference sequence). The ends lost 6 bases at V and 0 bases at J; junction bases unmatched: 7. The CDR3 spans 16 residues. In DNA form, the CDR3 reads TGTGCCAGCAGGAGAGCGGGAGAGAGCTCCTACAATGAGCAGTTCTTC. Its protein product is CASRRAGESSYNEQFF.

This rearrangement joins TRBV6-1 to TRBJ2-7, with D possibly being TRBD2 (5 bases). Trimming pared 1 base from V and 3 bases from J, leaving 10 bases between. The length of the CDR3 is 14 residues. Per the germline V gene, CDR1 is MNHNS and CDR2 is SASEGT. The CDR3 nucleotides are TGTGCCAGCAGTGAAGAGGTGGAGGTCTACGAGCAGTACTTC. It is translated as CASSEEVEVYEQYF.

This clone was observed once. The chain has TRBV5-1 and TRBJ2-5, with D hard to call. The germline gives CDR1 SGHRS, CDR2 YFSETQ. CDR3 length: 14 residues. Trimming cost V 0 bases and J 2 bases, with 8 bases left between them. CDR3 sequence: CASSLGSGQETQYF. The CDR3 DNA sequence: TGCGCCAGCAGCTTGGGTTCTGGGCAAGAGACCCAGTACTTC.